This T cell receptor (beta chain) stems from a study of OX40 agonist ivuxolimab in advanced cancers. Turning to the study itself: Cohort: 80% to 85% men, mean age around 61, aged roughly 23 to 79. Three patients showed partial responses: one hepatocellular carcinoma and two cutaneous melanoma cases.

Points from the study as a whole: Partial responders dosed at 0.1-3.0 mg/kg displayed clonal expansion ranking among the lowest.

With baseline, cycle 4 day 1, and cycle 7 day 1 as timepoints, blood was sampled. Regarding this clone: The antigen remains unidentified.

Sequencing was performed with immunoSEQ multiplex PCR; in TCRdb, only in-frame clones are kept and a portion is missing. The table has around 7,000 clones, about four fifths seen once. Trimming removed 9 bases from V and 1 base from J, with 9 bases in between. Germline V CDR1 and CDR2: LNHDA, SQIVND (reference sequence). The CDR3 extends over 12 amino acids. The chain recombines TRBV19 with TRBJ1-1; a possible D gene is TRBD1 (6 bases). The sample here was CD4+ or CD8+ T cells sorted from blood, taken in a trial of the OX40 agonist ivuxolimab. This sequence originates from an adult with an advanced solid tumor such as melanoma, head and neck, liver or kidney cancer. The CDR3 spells CASRGGNTEAFF. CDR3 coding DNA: TGTGCCAGCAGAGGGGGGAACACTGAAGCTTTCTTT.